The 28 T cell receptor beta chains given below trace back to one sample, sequenced in a study of shared clonotypes between healthy human individuals. Using immunoSEQ multiplex PCR, the repertoire was profiled, and TCRdb retains in-frame clones only, with some absent. The sample holds 2 million to 2.5 million clones, more than 80% seen once. The sample comprised naive CD4+ T cells from PBMCs. The subset: CD45RA+ positively selected. These receptors were taken from a man between 18 and 35 years old in good health. Some clones in this sample may be carry-over from other donors' samples.

The chain carries TRBV28 and TRBJ1-4, with a possible D match to TRBD1 (5 bases). Trimming cost V 3 bases and J 8 bases, with 13 bases left between them. Germline CDR1 MDHEN, CDR2 SYDVKM. The CDR3 runs 14 residues. The CDR3 here is CASSLRGGNEKLFF. CDR3 bases: TGTGCCAGCAGTTTGAGGGGTGGAAACGAAAAACTGTTTTTT.

Regarding this clone: Other DNA sequences in the sample encode the same CDR3. The DNA of the CDR3 is TGTGCCAGCAGTCCCACTAACTATGGCTACACCTTC. It is translated as CASSPTNYGYTF. V usage is TRBV7-2 and J usage is TRBJ1-2; no clear D gene. The germline V gene encodes CDR1 SGHTA and CDR2 FQGNSA. The CDR3 length is 12 residues. Trimming removed 6 bases at V and 0 bases at J, with 5 bases between.

CDR3 region: CASSQLTGAEGYTF. In DNA form, the CDR3 reads TGTGCCAGCAGCCAATTGACAGGCGCCGAGGGCTACACCTTC. This chain uses TRBV4-2 with TRBJ1-2, with D possibly being TRBD1 (6 bases). Trimming took 2 bases from V and 8 from J, leaving 15 bases between them. The CDR3 is 14 amino acids. Germline V gene data show CDR1 as LGHNA and CDR2 as YNFKEQ.

The chain employs TRBV6-6 and TRBJ2-7, with 12 bases fitting TRBD2. CDR3 length: 14 residues. The germline V gene has CDR1 MNHNY and CDR2 SVGAGI (reference sequence). Trimming cost V 6 bases and J 5 bases; bases outside gene matches: 5. CDR3 protein: CASSRLAGDHEQYF. CDR3 coding DNA: TGTGCCAGCAGCCGACTAGCGGGAGACCACGAGCAGTACTTC.

The sample holds a few counts of this clone. The rearrangement links TRBV19 to TRBJ1-1; D unresolved. The V end was cut by 5 bases, the J end by 0 bases, with 10 bases between. Germline-derived CDR1 and CDR2 are LNHDA and SQIVND (reference sequence). The CDR3 runs 14 residues. CDR3 DNA sequence: TGTGCCAGTAGTCAAACAGCACTGAACACTGAAGCTTTCTTT. It translates to CASSQTALNTEAFF.

The chain couples TRBV6-5 to TRBJ1-2, with TRBD1 matching 10 bases. With 5 bases clipped from V and 3 bases from J, the junction kept 3 bases outside the gene matches. The CDR3 has 14 amino acids. The germline gives CDR1 MNHEY, CDR2 SVGAGI. The CDR3 DNA reads as TGTGCCAGCAGTCCTGGGACAGGGGACTATGGCTACACCTTC. Protein product: CASSPGTGDYGYTF.

The table lists this clone with a count of one. This rearrangement joins TRBV7-2 to TRBJ2-5, with D tentatively TRBD2 (5 bases). In germline, CDR1 is SGHTA, CDR2 FQGNSA. The length of the CDR3 is 19 residues. The V gene lost 1 base and the J gene lost 4 bases, with 25 bases spanning the gap. Here the CDR3 reads CASSLGPGFNLRVLETQYF. CDR3 in DNA: TGTGCCAGCAGCTTAGGACCGGGGTTCAACTTGCGAGTACTAGAGACCCAGTACTTC.

The rearrangement joins TRBV28 to TRBJ1-6, with 10 bases that match TRBD1. The CDR3 covers 17 residues. Germline lookup yields CDR1 MDHEN and CDR2 SYDVKM. The J segment lost 7 bases and the V segment lost 4 bases, leaving 10 bases of the junction unmatched. The CDR3 coding sequence is TGTGCCAGCAGTTGGACAGGGGGTTTCGTGGGCAATTCACCCCTCCACTTT. This encodes CASSWTGGFVGNSPLHF.

The chain employs TRBV7-6 and TRBJ2-2; maybe TRBD2 (6 bases). The CDR3 has 17 residues. V was shortened by 5 bases and J by 0 bases, with 16 bases between the two germline ends. The germline V gene encodes CDR1 SGHVS and CDR2 FNYEAQ. CDR3 protein: CASSQWVAGSNTGELFF. The CDR3 DNA sequence: TGTGCCAGCAGCCAATGGGTGGCGGGATCGAACACCGGGGAGCTGTTTTTT.

The chain links TRBV7-9 to TRBJ2-2, with a tentative D call TRBD1 (7 bases). The germline CDR1 and CDR2 sequences are SEHNR and FQNEAQ (reference sequence). Trimming pared 2 bases from V and 5 bases from J, leaving 18 bases between. There are 17 residues in the CDR3. The CDR3 spells CASSLRERQGGTGELFF. For the CDR3, the DNA is TGTGCCAGCAGCTTACGGGAAAGACAGGGAGGAACCGGGGAGCTGTTTTTT. Full variable domain (rest looked up from reference TRBV7-9 and TRBJ2-2): DTGVSQNPRHKITKRGQNVTFRCDPISEHNRLYWYRQTLGQGPEFLTYFQNEAQLEKSRLLSDRFSAERPKGSFSTLEIQRTEQGDSAMYLCASSLRERQGGTGELFFGEGSRLTVL.

The rearrangement uses TRBV29-1 and TRBJ2-3; D is ambiguous. The V end was cut by 1 base, the J end by 2 bases, with 10 bases between. Germline-derived CDR1 and CDR2 are SQVTM and ANQGSEA. The CDR3 runs to 14 residues. The CDR3 DNA reads TGCAGCGTTGAAGGTAGTGCCTCCACAGATACGCAGTATTTT. Protein: CSVEGSASTDTQYF.

The chain is built from TRBV5-1 and TRBJ2-5, with 8 bases aligning to TRBD2. V lost 1 base to trimming and J lost 5 bases; unmatched junction nucleotides: 10. The CDR3 is 16 residues long. CDR1 SGHRS and CDR2 YFSETQ come from the germline V gene. Here the CDR3 DNA reads TGCGCCAGCAGCTTGATTTTGGTCGGCGGGGGGGAGACCCAGTACTTC. Its translation is CASSLILVGGGETQYF. Using reference TRBV5-1 and TRBJ2-5 for the parts outside the CDR3, the full variable domain is KAGVTQTPRYLIKTRGQQVTLSCSPISGHRSVSWYQQTPGQGLQFLFEYFSETQRNKGNFPGRFSGRQFSNSRSEMNVSTLELGDSALYLCASSLILVGGGETQYFGPGTRLLVL.

This chain links TRBV9 with TRBJ1-1; no firm D call. V was trimmed by 1 base and J by 1 base, leaving 14 bases between them. Germline assignment: CDR1 SGDLS and CDR2 YYNGEE. This CDR3 region has 16 residues. CDR3 protein: CASSVLGLPRNTEAFF. The CDR3 DNA sequence: TGTGCCAGCAGCGTATTGGGCCTTCCCCGGAACACTGAAGCTTTCTTT.

The genes are TRBV5-8 and TRBJ2-6; D might be TRBD1 (6 bases). Germline values: CDR1 SGHTS, CDR2 YDEGEE. The CDR3 totals 17 residues. Trimming pared 2 bases from V and 0 bases from J, leaving 12 bases between. In DNA, the CDR3 is TGTGCCAGCAGCTTCGCACAGGGTACCTCTGGGGCCAACGTCCTGACTTTC. It is translated as CASSFAQGTSGANVLTF.

The genes are TRBV6-5 and TRBJ2-3; 7 nucleotides align to TRBD1. The J segment lost 0 bases and the V segment lost 11 bases, leaving 5 bases of the junction unmatched. This CDR3 is built from 13 residues. The germline gives CDR1 MNHEY, CDR2 SVGAGI. As DNA, the CDR3 is TGTGCCTCCCGGGACAGTAGCACAGATACGCAGTATTTT. Its protein product is CASRDSSTDTQYF.

This chain links TRBV27 with TRBJ2-1; 11 bases align to TRBD2. V lost 6 bases to trimming and J lost 5 bases; unmatched junction nucleotides: 9. Germline CDR1 reads MNHEY; CDR2 reads SMNVEV (reference sequence). This CDR3 region has 16 residues. In DNA form, the CDR3 reads TGTGCCAGCAGCCCAGCGGGACTAGCGGCCAACAATGAGCAGTTCTTC. It specifies CASSPAGLAANNEQFF.

The CDR3 DNA is TGTGCCAGCACCACGACAGAGTACCGGGACAACACCTACAATGAGCAGTTCTTC. It yields the protein CASTTTEYRDNTYNEQFF. This chain links TRBV27 with TRBJ2-1, with D tentatively TRBD1 (6 bases). Germline assignment: CDR1 MNHEY and CDR2 SMNVEV (reference sequence). The CDR3 has 18 residues. V was clipped by 7 bases and J by 2 bases, with 24 bases between them.

The chain recombines TRBV9 with TRBJ1-1; D is perhaps TRBD1 (5 bases). V was pared by 3 bases and J by 2 bases, with 20 bases between. The CDR3 length is 17 residues. Looked up from germline, CDR1 is SGDLS and CDR2 is YYNGEE. The CDR3 coding sequence is TGTGCCAGCAGCGACCCAATGGGGGGGAAAACAAACACTGAAGCTTTCTTT. Protein product: CASSDPMGGKTNTEAFF.

V usage is TRBV7-3 and J usage is TRBJ2-1, with 8 bases aligning to TRBD2. Germline CDR1 reads SGHTA; CDR2 reads FQGTGA. V lost 5 bases and J lost 6; bases outside the gene matches: 12. The length of the CDR3 is 16 residues. The DNA of the CDR3 is TGTGCCAGCAGCCCGACCGGGAGGGAGCGTCCCAATGAGCAGTTCTTC. It translates to CASSPTGRERPNEQFF.

CDR3 bases: TGCAGCGTTCTAAACCGGGAACCCTACAATGAGCAGTTCTTC. It is translated as CSVLNREPYNEQFF. The gene calls are TRBV29-1 and TRBJ2-1; TRBD2 is a possible D gene (5 bases). The germline V gene has CDR1 SQVTM and CDR2 ANQGSEA. Trimming took off 5 bases at V and 2 bases at J, with 13 bases between the two ends. There are 14 residues in the CDR3.

The sample holds one count of this clone. The chain employs TRBV7-9 and TRBJ2-7; D perhaps matches TRBD2 (6 bases). The germline V gene encodes CDR1 SEHNR and CDR2 FQNEAQ (reference sequence). V was pared by 5 bases and J by 0 bases, with 20 bases between. This CDR3 has 17 amino acids. The CDR3 DNA reads TGTGCCAGCAGCCTGCACATAGGGAGGACCCTCTCCTACGAGCAGTACTTC. Protein product: CASSLHIGRTLSYEQYF. Full variable domain (rest looked up from reference TRBV7-9 and TRBJ2-7): DTGVSQNPRHKITKRGQNVTFRCDPISEHNRLYWYRQTLGQGPEFLTYFQNEAQLEKSRLLSDRFSAERPKGSFSTLEIQRTEQGDSAMYLCASSLHIGRTLSYEQYFGPGTRLTVT.

The rearrangement links TRBV5-1 to TRBJ1-2; maybe TRBD1 (5 bases). Trimming removed 1 base from V and 7 bases from J, with 17 bases in between. CDR3 length equals 15 residues. Germline V gene sequence: CDR1 SGHRS, CDR2 YFSETQ. The CDR3 bases are TGCGCCAGCAGCTTGAGCTCCAGGGTTAATGGTGGCTACACCTTC. Translated: CASSLSSRVNGGYTF.

This chain connects TRBV9 to TRBJ2-5; 8 bases map to TRBD2. Germline lookup yields CDR1 SGDLS and CDR2 YYNGEE. CDR3 size: 14 residues. The junction had 3 bases not matched to a gene; V was cut back by 4 bases and J by 1 base. The CDR3 reads CASSKLAAQETQYF. The CDR3 DNA reads TGTGCCAGCAGCAAACTAGCGGCCCAAGAGACCCAGTACTTC.

This clone was observed a single time. The chain carries TRBV5-1 and TRBJ2-5, with D possibly matching TRBD2 (5 bases). CDR1 is SGHRS, CDR2 YFSETQ, per germline. The CDR3 totals 14 residues. Trimming removed 4 bases at V and 3 bases at J, with 13 bases between. The CDR3 bases are TGCGCCAGCAGCCCGGGGAACCTAGAAGAGACCCAGTACTTC. Encoded protein: CASSPGNLEETQYF.

V is TRBV28 and J is TRBJ1-1, with TRBD1 matching over 7 bases. Germline CDR1 and CDR2: MDHEN and SYDVKM. CDR3 length: 16 amino acids. V lost 5 bases, J lost 0 bases, and 9 bases stayed unmatched. DNA for the CDR3: TGTGCCAGCAGTCCCCGGCAGGGGGACATGAACACTGAAGCTTTCTTT. Protein sequence: CASSPRQGDMNTEAFF.

This clone was recorded only once. The V and J genes are TRBV6-6 and TRBJ1-2; D is ambiguous. The CDR3 is 13 amino acids. Trimming pared 10 bases from V and 4 bases from J, leaving 16 bases between. From germline, CDR1 is MNHNY and CDR2 SVGAGI (reference sequence). The CDR3 nucleotides read TGTGCCACCGCGCTCTCCGGCGGCTATGGCTACACCTTC. This encodes CATALSGGYGYTF.

The chain joins TRBV5-4 to TRBJ2-1; no definite D call. V lost 4 bases to trimming and J lost 0 bases, with 11 bases between them. Germline CDR1 is SGHNT and CDR2 is YYREEE (reference sequence). The CDR3 length is 15 residues. The CDR3 here is CASSPFYSSYNEQFF. CDR3 bases: TGTGCCAGCAGCCCTTTCTACAGCTCCTACAATGAGCAGTTCTTC. Full variable domain (rest looked up from reference TRBV5-4 and TRBJ2-1): ETGVTQSPTHLIKTRGQQVTLRCSSQSGHNTVSWYQQALGQGPQFIFQYYREEENGRGNFPPRFSGLQFPNYSSELNVNALELDDSALYLCASSPFYSSYNEQFFGPGTRLTVL.

This clone has a single count. The J gene is TRBJ2-2, the V gene TRBV28; D is undetermined. The V gene lost 2 bases and the J gene lost 4 bases, with 14 bases spanning the gap. The CDR3 consists of 16 residues. Germline CDR1 MDHEN, CDR2 SYDVKM. In DNA form, the CDR3 reads TGTGCCAGCAGTTTAGGGTTGGGCCGACCCACCGGGGAGCTGTTTTTT. This encodes CASSLGLGRPTGELFF.